The rows below give T cell receptor beta chains drawn from one sample of a study of blood T cell repertoires in COVID-19. The table came from immunoSEQ multiplex PCR; TCRdb's copy has only in-frame clones and leaves some out. The table shows 70,000 to 100,000 clones, with around 90% occurring only once. Specimen: peripheral blood. Receptors originate from a woman aged 70 to 79 with acute or convalescent COVID-19. CDR3s include the opening cysteine and the closing phenylalanine or tryptophan.

>TRBV7-9
CASHSLGTGGQEQYF
>TRBV5-1
CASSRQGDSYNEQFF
>TRBV4-1
CASSPTWAGVTNLMNEQFF
>TRBV5-1
CASSLTSGSSTDTQYF
>TRBV11-1
CASSLWGGSTDTQYF
>TRBV5-6
CASSFRQGMRGYTF
>TRBV24-1
CATGHPGTGYTGELFF
>TRBV5-8
CASSVETQYF
>TRBV2
CASSEDARGGQAQQRSSGNTIYF
>TRBV11-2
CASSSPGRWETQYF
>TRBV28
CASSQGQRYEQYF
>TRBV19
CASSIGAGTYEQYF
>TRBV4-1
CASSRTGGVETQYF
>TRBV7-6
CASSPRTGGNNSPLHF
>TRBV9
CASSVTGRADEQYF
>TRBV19
CASILGGKNTEAFF
>TRBV7-9
CASSLLGQANTGELFF
>TRBV11-2
CASSLVQGNEQFF